This entry describes one T cell receptor beta chain. Per the study methods: Estimates of nucleated cell counts were drawn from the amplification of reference gene primers. Profiling relied on immunoSEQ multiplex PCR, and the TCRdb table lists in-frame clones only, not all of them. V, J and clone size derive from that table, while D and trimming were established from the DNA sequence. The data contain approximately 160,000 clones, around 80% of them singletons. This specimen belongs to a study of blood T cell repertoires in COVID-19. The CDR3 is 13 amino acids. V was pared by 5 bases and J by 5 bases, with 5 bases of the junction left unmatched. CDR1 is SGDLS and CDR2 is YYNGEE in the germline V gene. The cohort comprised adults aged roughly 18 to 95 years residing in approximately 25 US areas. Categorization into cohorts depended on clinical history that participants reported.

The rearrangement joins TRBV9 to TRBJ2-3; 7 bases are shared with TRBD2. The sequenced sample was PBMCs or T cells enriched from blood (not recorded which). This TCR derives from a man aged 50-59 years who had recovered from COVID-19. The CDR3 DNA reads TGTGCCAGCAGTGAACGCGGGGGAGATACGCAGTATTTT. Its protein product is CASSERGGDTQYF.